What follows are 20 T cell receptor beta chains derived from one specimen sequenced in a study of T cells after yellow fever vaccination. TCRdb itself ran the 5' RACE reads through MiXCR, one entry per CDR3 protein. The sample gives approximately 600,000 distinct CDR3 sequences, approximately 13% of which show up once; 14% to 15% is in the top ten. The input for sequencing was PBMCs, taken on the day of the yellow fever booster vaccination. These receptors came from a man aged 25 to 40 who received the YFV17D yellow fever vaccine.

This chain uses TRBV10-2 with TRBJ2-7; TRBD2 agrees at 7 bases. CDR1 is WSHSY and CDR2 is SAAADI in the germline V gene. The trim removed 7 bases at V and 3 bases at J, leaving 6 bases unmatched. The CDR3 extends over 13 amino acids. Written as DNA, the CDR3 is TGCGCCAGCATGGGGGGGACTAACTACGAGCAGTACTTC. It yields the protein CASMGGTNYEQYF.

This chain joins TRBV6-5 and TRBJ2-5, with D hard to call. The V end was cut by 2 bases, the J end by 4 bases, with 11 bases between. CDR3 size: 14 residues. Germline CDR1 and CDR2: MNHEY and SVGAGI. CDR3 coding DNA: TGTGCCAGCAGTTACACACCAACCTCAGAGACCCAGTACTTC. This translates into CASSYTPTSETQYF.

This sequence joins TRBV5-6 and TRBJ2-7, with unresolved D. V lost 0 bases and J lost 5, with 6 bases in between. Germline V gene sequence: CDR1 SGHDT, CDR2 YYEEEE. The CDR3 totals 12 residues. CDR3 sequence: CASSLEANEQYF. The CDR3, as DNA: TGTGCCAGCAGCTTGGAGGCAAACGAGCAGTACTTC.

This clonotype occurred a few times. The chain is built from TRBV11-2 and TRBJ2-5; D might be TRBD2 (7 bases). V lost 2 bases and J lost 5, with 15 bases in between. Looked up from germline, CDR1 is SGHAT and CDR2 is FQNNGV. The CDR3 contains 15 residues. CDR3 region: CASSLIGGGLETQYF. In nucleotides, the CDR3 is TGTGCCAGCAGCTTAATTGGGGGGGGCCTTGAGACCCAGTACTTC. Full variable domain (missing parts from reference TRBV11-2 and TRBJ2-5): EAGVAQSPRYKIIEKRQSVAFWCNPISGHATLYWYQQILGQGPKLLIQFQNNGVVDDSQLPKDRFSAERLKGVDSTLKIQPAKLEDSAVYLCASSLIGGGLETQYFGPGTRLLVL.

This clonotype was observed a handful of times. The chain combines TRBV18 with TRBJ1-1; a possible D gene is TRBD1 (5 bases). Deletions cut 3 bases from V and 1 base from J, with 12 bases between. The germline V gene encodes CDR1 KGHSH and CDR2 LQKENI. This CDR3 has 15 residues. This chain's CDR3 is CASSPQKTGNTEAFF. The CDR3 coding sequence is TGTGCCAGCTCACCGCAAAAAACAGGGAACACTGAAGCTTTCTTT. Based on the CDR3 plus reference TRBV18 and TRBJ1-1, the full variable domain is NAGVMQNPRHLVRRRGQEARLRCSPMKGHSHVYWYRQLPEEGLKFMVYLQKENIIDESGMPKERFSAEFPKEGPSILRIQQVVRGDSAAYFCASSPQKTGNTEAFFGQGTRLTVV.

The chain carries TRBV12-3 or TRBV12-4 and TRBJ2-2, with 10 bases identical to TRBD1. The trim removed 3 bases at V and 5 bases at J, leaving 6 bases unmatched. CDR3 size: 16 residues. The CDR3 here is CASSFRQGARTGELFF. The CDR3 DNA reads as TGTGCCAGCAGTTTCCGACAGGGGGCCCGGACCGGGGAGCTGTTTTTT.

This clonotype has more than one count but fewer than ten. This chain joins TRBV9 and TRBJ2-2; D gene uncertain. The CDR3 sequence is 16 residues long. V was cut by 3 bases and J by 1 base, with 13 bases left in between. The germline V gene has CDR1 SGDLS and CDR2 YYNGEE. The CDR3 loop reads CASSAVKAQNTGELFF. CDR3 DNA sequence: TGTGCCAGCAGCGCCGTTAAGGCACAGAACACCGGGGAGCTGTTTTTT.

This clonotype was recorded a few times. This chain uses TRBV7-6 with TRBJ2-1; 9 positions match TRBD1. V was clipped by 5 bases and J by 9 bases; unmatched bases: 5. Germline CDR1 SGHVS, CDR2 FNYEAQ. The CDR3 sequence is 13 residues long. In DNA form, the CDR3 reads TGTGCCAGCAGCAAGGACAGGGGAGGTGAGCAGTTCTTC. It encodes CASSKDRGGEQFF.

The sample holds a few counts of this clonotype. The chain joins TRBV5-1 to TRBJ2-7, with TRBD1 as a possible D gene (5 bases). V gave up 0 bases and J gave up 6 bases, with 13 bases separating them. The CDR3 contains 14 residues. Germline lookup yields CDR1 SGHRS and CDR2 YFSETQ. CDR3: CASSLEGALSEQYF. The DNA of the CDR3 is TGCGCCAGCAGCTTGGAAGGGGCGCTCTCCGAGCAGTACTTC.

This clonotype came up many times. V and J are TRBV27 and TRBJ2-1; 8 bases fit TRBD1. In germline, CDR1 is MNHEY, CDR2 SMNVEV (reference sequence). V was clipped by 2 bases and J by 8 bases; unmatched bases: 5. This CDR3 spans 14 amino acids. The CDR3 sequence is CASSLRQGFDEQFF. As DNA, the CDR3 is TGTGCCAGCAGTTTAAGACAGGGGTTCGATGAGCAGTTCTTC.

The genes are TRBV21-1 and TRBJ1-1. TRBV21-1 is a pseudogene segment. The CDR3 runs 9 residues. CDR3 bases: TGTGCCAGCAGCACTGAAGCTTTCTTT. Protein product: CASSTEAFF.

The V call is TRBV20-1, the J call TRBJ2-5; weak D call: TRBD2 (5 bases). Trimming cost V 6 bases and J 5 bases, with 13 bases left between them. The CDR3 extends over 12 amino acids. CDR1 is DFQATT and CDR2 is SNEGSKA in the germline V gene (reference sequence). The DNA for the CDR3 is TGCAGTGCCGAGGGAGTGCGGGAGACCCAGTACTTC. This codes for CSAEGVRETQYF.

This clonotype was seen more than once but under ten times. The chain recombines TRBV5-1 with TRBJ2-3; 9 nucleotides agree with TRBD1. Germline-derived CDR1 and CDR2 are SGHRS and YFSETQ. The V gene end was trimmed by 4 bases and the J gene end by 2 bases; junction bases not matched to a gene: 5. The CDR3 runs 15 residues. The CDR3 loop is CASSRDRVFTDTQYF. The CDR3 DNA reads as TGCGCCAGCAGCAGGGACAGGGTGTTCACAGATACGCAGTATTTT. The full variable domain, its missing parts supplied by reference TRBV5-1 and TRBJ2-3, is KAGVTQTPRYLIKTRGQQVTLSCSPISGHRSVSWYQQTPGQGLQFLFEYFSETQRNKGNFPGRFSGRQFSNSRSEMNVSTLELGDSALYLCASSRDRVFTDTQYFGPGTRLTVL.

The chain uses TRBV7-2 and TRBJ2-1; maybe TRBD1 (5 bases). Germline V gives CDR1 SGHTA, CDR2 FQGNSA. This CDR3 contains 14 residues. V was trimmed by 5 bases and J by 4 bases, leaving 12 bases between them. The CDR3 nucleotides are TGTGCCAGCAGCCTCGACAGCTTTTACAATGAGCAGTTCTTC. It encodes CASSLDSFYNEQFF. Together with reference TRBV7-2 and TRBJ2-1, the CDR3 gives the full variable domain: GAGVSQSPSNKVTEKGKDVELRCDPISGHTALYWYRQSLGQGLEFLIYFQGNSAPDKSGLPSDRFSAERTGGSVSTLTIQRTQQEDSAVYLCASSLDSFYNEQFFGPGTRLTVL.

The chain links TRBV30 to TRBJ1-4; D not resolved. CDR3 length equals 13 residues. V shed 1 base and J shed 4 bases, with 7 bases lying between them. CDR1 and CDR2 from the germline V gene are GTSNPN and SVGIG (reference sequence). For the CDR3, the DNA is TGTGCCTGGAGTGAGCCGTTTAATGAAAAACTGTTTTTT. Translation gives CAWSEPFNEKLFF. Combining the CDR3 with reference TRBV30 and TRBJ1-4 gives the whole variable domain SQTIHQWPATLVQPVGSPLSLECTVEGTSNPNLYWYRQAAGRGLQLLFYSVGIGQISSEVPQNLSASRPQDRQFILSSKKLLLSDSGFYLCAWSEPFNEKLFFGSGTQLSVL.

This clonotype was observed a handful of times. The rearrangement joins TRBV27 to TRBJ2-1; D not certain. The CDR3 covers 14 residues. Germline CDR1 reads MNHEY; CDR2 reads SMNVEV (reference sequence). Trimming took 3 bases from V and 0 from J, leaving 6 bases between them. CDR3 nucleotides: TGTGCCAGCAGTTTCAGTAACTCCTACAATGAGCAGTTCTTC. It codes for CASSFSNSYNEQFF.

This chain connects TRBV9 to TRBJ2-7; D ambiguous. The V and J ends lost 0 bases and 4 bases respectively, with 8 bases between them. Germline CDR1 is SGDLS and CDR2 is YYNGEE. The CDR3 runs to 13 residues. The chain's CDR3 is CASSVGGKYEQYF. Written as DNA, the CDR3 is TGTGCCAGCAGCGTAGGAGGAAAATACGAGCAGTACTTC.

This clonotype was seen only a few times. The chain employs TRBV6-1 and TRBJ1-2; D is possibly TRBD1 (5 bases). The ends were cut back, 6 bases at V and 3 bases at J, with 17 bases in the middle. The CDR3 has 15 residues. CDR1 MNHNS and CDR2 SASEGT come from the germline V gene. CDR3 nucleotide sequence: TGTGCCAGCAGCCTACGGAAAGGGGAATACTATGGCTACACCTTC. This encodes CASSLRKGEYYGYTF.

This chain connects TRBV29-1 to TRBJ2-5; perhaps TRBD1 as D (5 bases). This CDR3 comprises 12 residues. V lost 7 bases to trimming and J lost 7 bases, with 16 bases between them. Germline assignment: CDR1 SQVTM and CDR2 ANQGSEA. CDR3 nucleotide sequence: TGCAGCGCGGTACAGGTTTCCATGACCCAGTACTTC. This encodes CSAVQVSMTQYF.

V gene TRBV20-1 combines with J gene TRBJ2-3; 10 bases agree with TRBD2. Losses at the gene ends were 3 bases for V and 4 bases for J; bases not matched to a gene: 7. The CDR3 totals 15 residues. The germline gives CDR1 DFQATT, CDR2 SNEGSKA (reference sequence). The CDR3 here is CSARVPGLASDTQYF. CDR3 nucleotides: TGCAGTGCTAGGGTACCGGGACTAGCGTCAGATACGCAGTATTTT.